This T cell receptor (beta chain) was recovered during a study of CD8 T cells in ankylosing spondylitis. TCRdb analysed the 5' RACE reads with MiXCR anew, one entry per CDR3 protein. Counted here are some 150,000 distinct CDR3 sequences, more than 40% occurring once; the ten biggest clones make up 15%. Per the germline V gene, CDR1 is LGHNA and CDR2 is YNFKEQ. This CDR3 is 14 amino acids long. Deletions cut 3 bases from V and 2 bases from J, with 11 bases between. Sequencing used synovial fluid, either unsorted or a sorted T cell fraction (not recorded which). This chain uses TRBV4-2 with TRBJ2-7; tentative D call: TRBD2 (5 bases). This clonotype was sampled from a male donor with ankylosing spondylitis. The CDR3 DNA sequence: TGTGCCAGCAGCCAGGGTAGCGTGGCCTACGAGCAGTACTTC. Translation: CASSQGSVAYEQYF.